A single sample gave rise to the 12 T cell receptor beta chains below, sequenced in a study of T cell responses to AZD1222 COVID-19 vaccine. Assay used: immunoSEQ multiplex PCR; TCRdb lists only in-frame clones, some missing. The sample contains roughly 150,000 clones, 85% to 90% of which appear only once. Sequencing was performed on peripheral blood, taken on day 0 of AZD1222 vaccination. The source is an adult in good health.

V and J are TRBV6-1 and TRBJ1-5, with D maybe TRBD1 (5 bases). The CDR3 consists of 17 residues. The germline CDR1 and CDR2 sequences are MNHNS and SASEGT. V was cut by 3 bases and J by 1 base, with 16 bases left in between. The CDR3 loop reads CASSEGQSPGSNQPQHF. CDR3 bases: TGTGCCAGCAGTGAGGGGCAGAGCCCTGGGAGCAATCAGCCCCAGCATTTT.

This rearrangement joins TRBV5-1 to TRBJ1-5; the D is unclear. Germline V lookup: CDR1 SGHRS, CDR2 YFSETQ. Trimming shortened V by 4 bases and J by 0 bases, and 5 bases separated the two germline ends. The CDR3 covers 13 residues. The CDR3 DNA is TGCGCCAGCAGCCTCAATAGCAATCAGCCCCAGCATTTT. Translation: CASSLNSNQPQHF.

The V and J genes are TRBV24-1 and TRBJ1-5, with D possibly TRBD1 on 6 matching bases. Trimming cost V 7 bases and J 6 bases, with 21 bases left between them. From germline, CDR1 is KGHDR and CDR2 SFDVKD. CDR3 length: 16 residues. The CDR3: CATRDPHRARCQPQHF. CDR3 coding DNA: TGTGCCACCAGGGACCCCCACAGGGCTCGCTGTCAGCCCCAGCATTTT.

V gene TRBV4-3 combines with J gene TRBJ1-1, with D perhaps TRBD1 (5 bases). Trimming removed 3 bases at V and 5 bases at J, with 13 bases between. This CDR3 comprises 14 residues. Germline-derived CDR1 and CDR2 are LGHNA and YSLEER. The CDR3: CASSQSQGGTEAFF. For the CDR3, the DNA is TGCGCCAGCAGCCAGTCCCAGGGAGGGACTGAAGCTTTCTTT.

The V call is TRBV28, the J call TRBJ1-5; D is uncertain. Trimming left V 3 bases short and J 7 bases short, with 13 bases between. The CDR3 totals 14 residues. Germline-derived CDR1 and CDR2 are MDHEN and SYDVKM. CDR3 nucleotide sequence: TGTGCCAGCAGTTTGCGAACGTCCGGGCAGCCCCAGCATTTT. Its translation is CASSLRTSGQPQHF.

The chain has TRBV7-2 and TRBJ2-2; 13 bases are a match to TRBD2. This CDR3 is built from 16 residues. V lost 6 bases and J lost 3; bases outside the gene matches: 4. CDR1 SGHTA and CDR2 FQGNSA come from the germline V gene. CDR3 bases: TGTGCCAGCAGAAGGACTAGCGGGAGCGACACCGGGGAGCTGTTTTTT. Translating gives CASRRTSGSDTGELFF.

The V and J genes are TRBV5-4 and TRBJ1-6; weak D call: TRBD1 (5 bases). There are 16 residues in the CDR3. Per the germline V gene, CDR1 is SGHNT and CDR2 is YYREEE (reference sequence). Trimming stripped 1 base from V and 0 bases from J, with 8 bases between. CDR3 sequence (DNA): TGTGCCAGCAGCTTGCAGGGAGGCTCCTATAATTCACCCCTCCACTTT. Translating gives CASSLQGGSYNSPLHF.

The chain employs TRBV2 and TRBJ1-2; 7 positions match TRBD1. V dropped 8 bases and J dropped 6; count of bases not matched to a gene: 12. Germline V CDR1 and CDR2: SNHLY, FYNNEI. The CDR3 is 14 residues long. The CDR3 sequence: CASLNRGSPNGYTF. In nucleotides, the CDR3 is TGTGCCAGCTTAAACAGGGGTTCTCCAAATGGCTACACCTTC.

This clone showed up just once. The chain links TRBV7-9 to TRBJ2-7; no definite D call. Germline CDR1 is SEHNR and CDR2 is FQNEAQ (reference sequence). V shed 1 base and J shed 2 bases, with 12 bases lying between them. The CDR3 is 15 amino acids. The CDR3 is CASSLEGYSAYEQYF. Written as DNA, the CDR3 is TGTGCCAGCAGCTTAGAAGGGTACAGCGCCTACGAGCAGTACTTC. Full variable domain (rest looked up from reference TRBV7-9 and TRBJ2-7): DTGVSQNPRHKITKRGQNVTFRCDPISEHNRLYWYRQTLGQGPEFLTYFQNEAQLEKSRLLSDRFSAERPKGSFSTLEIQRTEQGDSAMYLCASSLEGYSAYEQYFGPGTRLTVT.

The chain couples TRBV3-1 (or the pseudogene TRBV3-2) to TRBJ2-1; 7 bases align to TRBD2. J gave up 8 bases and V 4 bases, and 2 bases lay outside the gene matches. Germline V gene sequence: CDR1 LGHDT, CDR2 YNNKEL (reference sequence). CDR3 length equals 12 residues. The CDR3, as DNA: TGTGCCAGCAGCCTAGCGGGCTATGAGCAGTTCTTC. This encodes CASSLAGYEQFF.

J is TRBJ1-1 and V is TRBV3-1 (or the pseudogene TRBV3-2); D is perhaps TRBD1 (6 bases). Germline V lookup: CDR1 LGHDT, CDR2 YNNKEL (reference sequence). V dropped 1 base and J dropped 5 bases, with 14 bases sitting between them. The CDR3 consists of 15 residues. DNA for the CDR3: TGTGCCAGCAGCCAAGTAGGGGGGAGGAAGACTGAAGCTTTCTTT. As protein: CASSQVGGRKTEAFF.

The CDR3 bases are TGTGCCAGCAGCCCTCGCTCGGGGGGCCGAAGGAATGAGCAGTTCTTC. Protein product: CASSPRSGGRRNEQFF. V gene TRBV7-2 combines with J gene TRBJ2-1; D might be TRBD2 (7 bases). The CDR3 is made up of 16 amino acids. The V gene lost 5 bases and the J gene lost 7 bases, with 21 bases spanning the gap. Germline V gives CDR1 SGHTA, CDR2 FQGNSA. The complete variable domain, with remaining parts taken from reference TRBV7-2 and TRBJ2-1, reads GAGVSQSPSNKVTEKGKDVELRCDPISGHTALYWYRQSLGQGLEFLIYFQGNSAPDKSGLPSDRFSAERTGGSVSTLTIQRTQQEDSAVYLCASSPRSGGRRNEQFFGPGTRLTVL.